The 13 T cell receptor beta chains presented below share a single source sample, sequenced in a study of quantifying T cell responses using KT2 cells. The overall study: RNA was reverse transcribed with TCR alpha and beta constant-region primers.

An oligo carrying a UMI was ligated to the cDNA 3' end. First-round PCR used approximately 4 cycles and beta primers RC1.1 and RC1.2 covering TRBC1 and TRBC2. Each CDR3 protein gets one entry after TCRdb re-called the UMI-ligation and nested PCR reads with MiXCR. This table has roughly 50,000 distinct CDR3 sequences, approximately 13% appearing once. The specimen sequenced was PBMCs spiked with cells of the T cell clone KT2. The receptors stem from a human donor.

The V call is TRBV5-4, the J call TRBJ2-2; 12 nucleotides agree with TRBD2. The trim removed 4 bases at V and 6 bases at J, leaving 4 bases unmatched. Germline-derived CDR1 and CDR2 are SGHNT and YYREEE (reference sequence). The CDR3 runs to 15 residues. The CDR3 DNA follows: TGTGCCAGCAGCCCCGGACTAGCGGGATCCGGGGAGCTGTTTTTT. Residues: CASSPGLAGSGELFF.

This chain uses TRBV20-1 with TRBJ1-5, with TRBD1 as a possible D gene (5 bases). The V and J ends lost 0 bases and 7 bases respectively, with 7 bases between them. Germline V gives CDR1 DFQATT, CDR2 SNEGSKA (reference sequence). This CDR3 has 12 amino acids. CDR3 loop: CSAREGVQPQHF. In DNA, the CDR3 is TGCAGTGCTAGAGAAGGGGTCCAGCCCCAGCATTTT.

This clonotype was counted ten times or more. This sequence joins TRBV2 and TRBJ2-5; the match to TRBD1 covers 9 bases. V was clipped by 6 bases and J by 2 bases; unmatched bases: 10. This CDR3 spans 16 amino acids. CDR1 and CDR2 from the germline V gene are SNHLY and FYNNEI. CDR3 region: CASRDPRTGAQETQYF. CDR3 sequence (DNA): TGTGCCAGCAGGGACCCTCGGACAGGGGCTCAAGAGACCCAGTACTTC.

The table lists this clonotype with a few counts. The chain carries TRBV5-6 and TRBJ2-3; 13 bases agree with TRBD2. Trimming took 4 bases from V and 4 from J; bases not matched to a gene: 9. Germline V gene sequence: CDR1 SGHDT, CDR2 YYEEEE. The CDR3 spans 17 residues. The CDR3 region has the DNA TGTGCCAGCAGCCTCCGACAGACTAGCGGGGGGTCAGATACGCAGTATTTT. This translates into CASSLRQTSGGSDTQYF.

This clonotype was recorded many times. The chain combines TRBV29-1 with TRBJ2-7; tentatively, D is TRBD2 (5 bases). V was shortened by 5 bases and J by 6 bases, with 11 bases between the two germline ends. This CDR3 contains 11 residues. Germline CDR1 reads SQVTM; CDR2 reads ANQGSEA. This chain's CDR3 is CSVYIGGEQYF. CDR3 DNA: TGCAGCGTTTACATCGGAGGCGAGCAGTACTTC.

This clonotype was detected ten times or more. The chain uses TRBV29-1 and TRBJ2-5; TRBD1 aligns across 11 bases. V gave up 4 bases and J gave up 4 bases; unmatched junction bases: 5. In germline, CDR1 is SQVTM, CDR2 ANQGSEA. CDR3 length: 14 amino acids. The CDR3 loop reads CSVARGTGGETQYF. In DNA, the CDR3 is TGCAGCGTTGCGAGAGGGACAGGGGGAGAGACCCAGTACTTC.

This clonotype was counted between two and nine times. The chain couples TRBV18 to TRBJ2-5, with D possibly TRBD1 on 5 matching bases. The CDR3 has 15 amino acids. The ends were cut back, 6 bases at V and 3 bases at J, with 17 bases in the middle. CDR1 KGHSH and CDR2 LQKENI come from the germline V gene. CDR3 nucleotide sequence: TGTGCCAGCTCTCTTCCGGAAAGGGGTGAAGAGACCCAGTACTTC. Protein sequence: CASSLPERGEETQYF.

This clonotype was seen only a few times. The CDR3 region is CASSQDSGTSDTQYF. Written as DNA, the CDR3 is TGCGCCAGCAGCCAAGATAGCGGGACATCAGATACGCAGTATTTT. The chain carries TRBV4-3 and TRBJ2-3, with 8 bases aligning to TRBD2. CDR3 length: 15 residues. The V segment lost 0 bases and the J segment 4 bases; nucleotides outside the gene matches: 3. Germline assignment: CDR1 LGHNA and CDR2 YSLEER.

The sample holds many counts of this clonotype. V is TRBV20-1 and J is TRBJ1-1; no definite D call. The germline V and J ends were trimmed by 0 bases and 0 bases, with 14 bases remaining between them. CDR3 length: 16 amino acids. Germline V CDR1 and CDR2: DFQATT, SNEGSKA (reference sequence). The CDR3 DNA follows: TGCAGTGCTAGAGATGTGTCGTTGACCATGAACACTGAAGCTTTCTTT. Protein product: CSARDVSLTMNTEAFF.

This clonotype came up a few times. J is TRBJ1-4 and V is TRBV2, with a weak D call TRBD1 (6 bases). CDR1 and CDR2 (germline): SNHLY, FYNNEI. Trimming took off 7 bases at V and 5 bases at J, with 14 bases between the two ends. The CDR3 has 14 amino acids. For the CDR3, the DNA is TGTGCCAGCACCCTAGGACAGATAAATGAAAAACTGTTTTTT. Protein: CASTLGQINEKLFF.

This clonotype was seen at least ten times. The genes are TRBV18 and TRBJ2-3, with 10 bases aligning to TRBD2. The CDR3 is made up of 17 amino acids. In germline, CDR1 is KGHSH, CDR2 LQKENI. V was pared by 4 bases and J by 2 bases, with 9 bases of the junction left unmatched. The CDR3: CASSRFPSGSLTDTQYF. The CDR3 DNA is TGTGCCAGCTCACGTTTTCCTAGCGGGAGTCTCACAGATACGCAGTATTTT.

This clonotype appeared a few times. The chain employs TRBV6-2 or TRBV6-3 and TRBJ2-7; TRBD1 agrees at 9 bases. Germline V gene data show CDR1 as MNHEY and CDR2 as SVGEGT. The V segment lost 0 bases and the J segment 1 base; nucleotides outside the gene matches: 10. This CDR3 contains 18 residues. The CDR3 reads CASSYSRRTGENSYEQYF. The DNA for the CDR3 is TGTGCCAGCAGTTACTCCCGAAGGACAGGGGAAAATTCCTACGAGCAGTACTTC.

The chain couples TRBV7-8 to TRBJ2-2, with D maybe TRBD1 (5 bases). This CDR3 is 16 amino acids long. Germline assignment: CDR1 SGHVS and CDR2 FQNEAQ. V lost 5 bases and J lost 6, with 19 bases in between. In nucleotides, the CDR3 is TGTGCCAGCAGCCAACGATACAGGACCATCGCCGGGGAGCTGTTTTTT. Its translation is CASSQRYRTIAGELFF.